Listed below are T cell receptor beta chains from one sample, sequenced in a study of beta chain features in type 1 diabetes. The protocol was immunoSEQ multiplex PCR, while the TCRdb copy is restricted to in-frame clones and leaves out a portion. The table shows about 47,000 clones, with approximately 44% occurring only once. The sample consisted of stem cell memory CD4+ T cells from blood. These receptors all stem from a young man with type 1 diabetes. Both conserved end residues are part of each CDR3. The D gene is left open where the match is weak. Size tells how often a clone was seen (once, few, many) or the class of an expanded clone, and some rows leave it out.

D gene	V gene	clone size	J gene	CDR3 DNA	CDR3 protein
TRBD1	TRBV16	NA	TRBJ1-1	TGTGCCAGCAGCCAGGGACAGTTGAACACTGAAGCTTTCTTT	CASSQGQLNTEAFF
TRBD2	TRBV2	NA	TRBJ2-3	TGTGCCAGAGCATTAGGACGGACTAGCGGGAGAGATACGCAGTATTTT	CARALGRTSGRDTQYF
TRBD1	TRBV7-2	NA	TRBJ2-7	TGTGCCAGCAGCTTAACGGGGACAGGGGGCTACGAGCAGTACTTC	CASSLTGTGGYEQYF
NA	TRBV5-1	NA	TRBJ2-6	TGCGCCAGCAGCTTTAGCTCTGGGGCCAACGTCCTGACTTTC	CASSFSSGANVLTF
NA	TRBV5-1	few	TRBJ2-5	TGCGCCAGCAGGCCCCGGGACTCCTCACGCGAGACCCAGTACTTC	CASRPRDSSRETQYF
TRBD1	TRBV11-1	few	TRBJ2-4	TGTGCCAGCAGCTCCCTCGTCACGACAGGGTTGATGAACATTCAGTACTTC	CASSSLVTTGLMNIQYF
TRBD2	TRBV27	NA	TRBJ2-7	TGTGCCAGCAGTTTTTCGGGGGGAGCCTACGAGCAGTACTTC	CASSFSGGAYEQYF
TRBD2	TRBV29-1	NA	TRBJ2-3	TGCAGCGTCCGGCGGGGGGCGTCCACAGATACGCAGTATTTT	CSVRRGASTDTQYF
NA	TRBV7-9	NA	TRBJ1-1	TGTGCCAGCAGCTCAAGGGGGGGCACTGAAGCTTTCTTT	CASSSRGGTEAFF
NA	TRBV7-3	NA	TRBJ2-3	TGTGCCAGCAGCTTAAGGCCTGCAGATACGCAGTATTTT	CASSLRPADTQYF
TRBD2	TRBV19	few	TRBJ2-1	TGTGCCAGTAGTCGCCGGACTAGCGGGAACTCCTACAATGAGCAGTTCTTC	CASSRRTSGNSYNEQFF
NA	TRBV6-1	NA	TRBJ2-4	TGTGCCAGCGCCCTGGGGCAAGCCAAAAACATTCAGTACTTC	CASALGQAKNIQYF
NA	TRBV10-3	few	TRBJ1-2	TGTGCCATCAGTGAGGCGTCCTATGGCTACACCTTC	CAISEASYGYTF
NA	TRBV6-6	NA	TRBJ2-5	TGTGCCAGCAGTCCCAGCAGGGCCCGAGGACAGTACTTC	CASSPSRARGQYF
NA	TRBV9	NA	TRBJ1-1	TGTGCCAGCAGCCTTACAGGGTTCACTGAAGCTTTCTTT	CASSLTGFTEAFF
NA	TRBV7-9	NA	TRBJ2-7	TGTGCCAGCAGCCCTCAAGGGGCCCCAATTGATGAGCAGTACTTC	CASSPQGAPIDEQYF
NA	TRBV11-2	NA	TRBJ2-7	TGTGCCAGCAGCGCCCTACTGGCGGGTCGCTCCTACGAGCAGTACTTC	CASSALLAGRSYEQYF
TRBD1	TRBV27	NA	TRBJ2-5	TGTGCCAGCAGTTTATGGGGACAGCCGGGGGAGACCCAGTACTTC	CASSLWGQPGETQYF
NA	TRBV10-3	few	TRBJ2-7	TGTGCCACCTACAGGGCCTCTTCCAGCGAGCAGTACTTC	CATYRASSSEQYF
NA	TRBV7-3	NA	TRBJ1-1	TGTGCCAGCAGCTTAACGGGAGGGAACACTGAAGCTTTCTTT	CASSLTGGNTEAFF
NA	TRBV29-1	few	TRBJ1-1	TGCATCGCGAGGGTGGGGACTGAAGCTTTCTTT	CIARVGTEAFF
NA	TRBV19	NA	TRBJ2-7	TGTGCCAGTAGTAAGGTCGGAAGGAGATCCTACGAGCAGTACTTC	CASSKVGRRSYEQYF
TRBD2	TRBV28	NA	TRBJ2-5	TGTGCCAGCAGTTCCCCGGGAGGGCGAGAGACCCAGTACTTC	CASSSPGGRETQYF
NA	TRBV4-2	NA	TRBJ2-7	TGTGCCAGCAGCTTCGTGGGAGCCGAGGCCTACGAGCAGTACTTC	CASSFVGAEAYEQYF
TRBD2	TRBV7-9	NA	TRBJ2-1	TGTGCCAGCAGCCCTCTCACTAGCGGGGCTTACAATGAGCAGTTCTTC	CASSPLTSGAYNEQFF
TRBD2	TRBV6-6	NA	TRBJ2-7	TGTGCCAGCAGTTACTCGCAGCGGGGGTTGCAGTACTTC	CASSYSQRGLQYF
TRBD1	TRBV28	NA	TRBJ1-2	TGTGCCAGCAGTTTCTCTGGGACAGCTAACTATGGCTACACCTTC	CASSFSGTANYGYTF
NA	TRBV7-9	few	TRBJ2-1	TGTGCCAGCAGCTTTTCTAGAAATGAGCAGTTCTTC	CASSFSRNEQFF
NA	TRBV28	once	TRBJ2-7	TGTGCCAGCAAGTGGGGGACATCCACCCACGAGCAGTACTTC	CASKWGTSTHEQYF
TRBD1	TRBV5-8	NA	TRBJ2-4	TGTGCCAGCAGCTTCCCTACAGGGGGCGGCAAAAACATTCAGTACTTC	CASSFPTGGGKNIQYF
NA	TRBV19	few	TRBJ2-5	TGTGCCAGTAGTCCCCCACGGGGAGAGACCCAGTACTTC	CASSPPRGETQYF
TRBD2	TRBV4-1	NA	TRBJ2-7	TGCGCCAGCTCCCTCGTGGCGGGGGACTACGAGCAGTACTTC	CASSLVAGDYEQYF
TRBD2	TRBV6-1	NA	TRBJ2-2	TGTGCCAGCGGGCTAGCGGCCTCGTGGACCGGGGAGCTGTTTTTT	CASGLAASWTGELFF
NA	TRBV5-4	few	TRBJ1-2	TGTGCCAGCAGCCCGCCGGGGAACTATGGCTACACCTTC	CASSPPGNYGYTF
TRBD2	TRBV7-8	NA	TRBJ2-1	TGTGCCAGCAGCTTAACTAGCGGGAGGGTGAATGAGCAGTTCTTC	CASSLTSGRVNEQFF
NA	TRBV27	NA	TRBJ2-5	TGTGCCAGCAGTTTAAAGCCGGTCCAAGAGACCCAGTACTTC	CASSLKPVQETQYF
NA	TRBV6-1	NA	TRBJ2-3	TGTGCCAGCAGTACGAGGGTTGCAGATACGCAGTATTTT	CASSTRVADTQYF
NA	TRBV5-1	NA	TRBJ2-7	TGCGCCAGCAGCTGGCAGGGATCCCTCGAGCAGTACTTC	CASSWQGSLEQYF
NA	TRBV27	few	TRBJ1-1	TGTGCCAGCAGCCCCAGGGGACCTTACACTGAAGCTTTCTTT	CASSPRGPYTEAFF
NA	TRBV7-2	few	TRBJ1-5	TGTGCCAGCAGCTTAGACACAGGGAATCAGCCCCAGCATTTT	CASSLDTGNQPQHF
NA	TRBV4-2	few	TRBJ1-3	TGTGCCAGCAGCCAAGATCGAGGCAGGGCGTACGGAAACACCATATATTTT	CASSQDRGRAYGNTIYF